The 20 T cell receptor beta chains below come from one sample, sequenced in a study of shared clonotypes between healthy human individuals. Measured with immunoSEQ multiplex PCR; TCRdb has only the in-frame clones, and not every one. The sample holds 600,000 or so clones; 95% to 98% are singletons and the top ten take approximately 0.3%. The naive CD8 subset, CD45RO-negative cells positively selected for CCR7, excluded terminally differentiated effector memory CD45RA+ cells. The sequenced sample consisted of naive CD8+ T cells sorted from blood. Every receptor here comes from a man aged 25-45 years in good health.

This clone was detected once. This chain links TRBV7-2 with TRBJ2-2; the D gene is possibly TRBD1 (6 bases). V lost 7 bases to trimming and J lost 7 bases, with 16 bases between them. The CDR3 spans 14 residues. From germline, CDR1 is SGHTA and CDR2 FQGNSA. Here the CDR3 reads CASTPYRGGGELFF. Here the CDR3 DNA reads TGTGCCAGCACCCCATATAGAGGGGGCGGGGAGCTGTTTTTT. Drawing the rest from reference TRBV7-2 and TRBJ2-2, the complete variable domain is GAGVSQSPSNKVTEKGKDVELRCDPISGHTALYWYRQSLGQGLEFLIYFQGNSAPDKSGLPSDRFSAERTGGSVSTLTIQRTQQEDSAVYLCASTPYRGGGELFFGEGSRLTVL.

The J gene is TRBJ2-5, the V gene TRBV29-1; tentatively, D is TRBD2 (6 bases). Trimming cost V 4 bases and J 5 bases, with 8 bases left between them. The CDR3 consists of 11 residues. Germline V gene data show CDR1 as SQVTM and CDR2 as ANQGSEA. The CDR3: CSVGRGETQYF. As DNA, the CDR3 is TGCAGCGTTGGCCGGGGGGAGACCCAGTACTTC.

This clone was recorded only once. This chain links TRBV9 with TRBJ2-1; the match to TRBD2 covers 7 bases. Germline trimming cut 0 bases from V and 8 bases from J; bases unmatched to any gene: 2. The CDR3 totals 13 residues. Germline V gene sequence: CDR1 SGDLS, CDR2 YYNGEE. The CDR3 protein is CASSVGLADEQFF. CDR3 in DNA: TGTGCCAGCAGCGTAGGGCTAGCGGATGAGCAGTTCTTC.

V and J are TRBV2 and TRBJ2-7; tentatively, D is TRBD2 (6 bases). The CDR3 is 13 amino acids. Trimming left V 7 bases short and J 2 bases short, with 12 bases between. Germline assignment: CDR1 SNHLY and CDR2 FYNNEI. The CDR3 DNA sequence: TGTGCCAGCATTTACAGGACTACCTACGAGCAGTACTTC. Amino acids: CASIYRTTYEQYF.

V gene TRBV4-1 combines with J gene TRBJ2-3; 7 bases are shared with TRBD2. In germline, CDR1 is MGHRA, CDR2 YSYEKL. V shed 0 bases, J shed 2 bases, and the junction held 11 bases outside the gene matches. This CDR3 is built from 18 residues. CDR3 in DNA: TGCGCCAGCAGCCAAGATTTGGGGACCGGGACTATCACAGATACGCAGTATTTT. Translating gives CASSQDLGTGTITDTQYF.

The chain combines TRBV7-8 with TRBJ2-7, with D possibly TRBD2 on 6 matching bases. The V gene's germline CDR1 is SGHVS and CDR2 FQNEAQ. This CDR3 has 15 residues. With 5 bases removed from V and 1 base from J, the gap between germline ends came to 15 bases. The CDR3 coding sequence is TGTGCCAGCAGCACGGATCTAGCGCCTTCCTACGAGCAGTACTTC. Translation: CASSTDLAPSYEQYF. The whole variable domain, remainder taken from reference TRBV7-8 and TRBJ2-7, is GAGVSQSPRYKVAKRGQDVALRCDPISGHVSLFWYQQALGQGPEFLTYFQNEAQLDKSGLPSDRFFAERPEGSVSTLKIQRTQQEDSAVYLCASSTDLAPSYEQYFGPGTRLTVT.

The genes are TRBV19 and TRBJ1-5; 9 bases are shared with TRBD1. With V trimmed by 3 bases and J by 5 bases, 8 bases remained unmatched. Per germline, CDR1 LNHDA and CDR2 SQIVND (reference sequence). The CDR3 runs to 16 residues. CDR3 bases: TGTGCCAGTAGTATGGGGGGGACAGGGTCATATCAGCCCCAGCATTTT. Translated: CASSMGGTGSYQPQHF.

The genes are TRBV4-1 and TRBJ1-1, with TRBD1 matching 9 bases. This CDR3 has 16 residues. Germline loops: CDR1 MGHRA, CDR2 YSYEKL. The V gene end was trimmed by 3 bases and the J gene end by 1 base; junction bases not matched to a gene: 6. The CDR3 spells CASSHPRTGANTEAFF. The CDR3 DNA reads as TGCGCCAGCAGCCATCCCCGGACAGGGGCGAACACTGAAGCTTTCTTT.

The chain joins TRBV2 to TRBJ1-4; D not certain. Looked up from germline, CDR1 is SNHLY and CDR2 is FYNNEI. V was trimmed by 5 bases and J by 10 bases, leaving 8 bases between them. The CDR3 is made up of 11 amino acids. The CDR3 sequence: CASSRASKLFF. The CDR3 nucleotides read TGTGCCAGCAGTCGAGCGTCAAAACTGTTTTTT.

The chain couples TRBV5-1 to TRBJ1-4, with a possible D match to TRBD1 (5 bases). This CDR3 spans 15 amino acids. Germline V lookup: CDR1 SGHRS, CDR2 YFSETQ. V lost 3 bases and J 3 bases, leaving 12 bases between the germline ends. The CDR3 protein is CASSSVGLANEKLFF. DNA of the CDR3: TGCGCCAGCAGCTCTGTGGGGCTCGCTAATGAAAAACTGTTTTTT. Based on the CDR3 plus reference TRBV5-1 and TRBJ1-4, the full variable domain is KAGVTQTPRYLIKTRGQQVTLSCSPISGHRSVSWYQQTPGQGLQFLFEYFSETQRNKGNFPGRFSGRQFSNSRSEMNVSTLELGDSALYLCASSSVGLANEKLFFGSGTQLSVL.

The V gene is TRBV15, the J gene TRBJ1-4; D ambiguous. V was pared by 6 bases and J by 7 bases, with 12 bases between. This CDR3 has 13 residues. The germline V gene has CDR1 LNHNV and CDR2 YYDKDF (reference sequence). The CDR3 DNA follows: TGTGCCACCAGACTCGGGCCCGGTGAAAAACTGTTTTTT. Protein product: CATRLGPGEKLFF.

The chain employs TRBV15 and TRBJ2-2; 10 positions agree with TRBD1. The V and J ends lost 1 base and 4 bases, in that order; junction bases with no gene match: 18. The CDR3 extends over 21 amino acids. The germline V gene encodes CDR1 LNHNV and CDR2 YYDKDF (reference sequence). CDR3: CATSRAATQSGTGDPTGELFF. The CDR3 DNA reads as TGTGCCACCAGCAGAGCTGCCACACAGAGCGGGACAGGGGATCCCACCGGGGAGCTGTTTTTT.

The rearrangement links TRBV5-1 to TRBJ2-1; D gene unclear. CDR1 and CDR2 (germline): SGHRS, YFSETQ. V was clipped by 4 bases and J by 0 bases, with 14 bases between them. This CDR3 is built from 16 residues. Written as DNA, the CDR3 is TGCGCCAGCAGCCTATCAGATACAAGCTCCTACAATGAGCAGTTCTTC. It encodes CASSLSDTSSYNEQFF.

In DNA, the CDR3 is TGCGCCAGCAGCCAAGATGAGTCTAGCCGGGAGACCCAGTACTTC. Translation gives CASSQDESSRETQYF. The V call is TRBV4-3, the J call TRBJ2-5, with D maybe TRBD2 (5 bases). The CDR3 is 15 residues long. Trimming took off 0 bases at V and 5 bases at J, with 13 bases between the two ends. In germline, CDR1 is LGHNA, CDR2 YSLEER.

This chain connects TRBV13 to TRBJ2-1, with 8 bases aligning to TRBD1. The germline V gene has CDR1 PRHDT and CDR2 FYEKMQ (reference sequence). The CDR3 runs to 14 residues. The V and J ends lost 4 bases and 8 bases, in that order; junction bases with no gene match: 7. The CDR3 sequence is CASSSDRDYDEQFF. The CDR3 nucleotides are TGTGCCAGCAGCTCGGACAGGGATTACGATGAGCAGTTCTTC.

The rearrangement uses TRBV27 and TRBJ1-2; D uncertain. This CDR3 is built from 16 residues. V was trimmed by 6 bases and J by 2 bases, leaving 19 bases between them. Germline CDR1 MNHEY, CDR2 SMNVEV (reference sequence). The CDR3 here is CASSKLTYSLNYGYTF. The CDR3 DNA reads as TGTGCCAGCAGCAAATTAACTTACAGTCTGAACTATGGCTACACCTTC.

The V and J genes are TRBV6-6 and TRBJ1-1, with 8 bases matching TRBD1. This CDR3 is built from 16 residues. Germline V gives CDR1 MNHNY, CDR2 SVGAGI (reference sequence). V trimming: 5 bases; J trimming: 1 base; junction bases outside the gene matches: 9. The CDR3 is CASSSDRGDENTEAFF. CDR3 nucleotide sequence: TGTGCCAGCAGTAGCGACAGGGGTGATGAGAACACTGAAGCTTTCTTT.

The CDR3 coding sequence is TGTGCCAGCAGTCCCTTGCTGGGACGTCGGGAGACCCAGTACTTC. Translating it yields CASSPLLGRRETQYF. This chain joins TRBV28 and TRBJ2-5, with D perhaps matching TRBD1 or TRBD2 (5 bases each). The CDR3 loop spans 15 amino acids. Per the germline V gene, CDR1 is MDHEN and CDR2 is SYDVKM. The V end was cut by 5 bases, the J end by 5 bases, with 18 bases between.

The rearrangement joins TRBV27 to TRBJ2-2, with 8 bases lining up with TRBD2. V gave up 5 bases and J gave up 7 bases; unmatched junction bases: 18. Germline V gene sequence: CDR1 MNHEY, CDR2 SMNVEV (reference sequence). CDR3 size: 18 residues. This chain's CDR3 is CASSTLPGTSFEGGELFF. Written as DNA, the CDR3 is TGTGCCAGCAGTACACTACCCGGGACTAGTTTTGAGGGCGGGGAGCTGTTTTTT.

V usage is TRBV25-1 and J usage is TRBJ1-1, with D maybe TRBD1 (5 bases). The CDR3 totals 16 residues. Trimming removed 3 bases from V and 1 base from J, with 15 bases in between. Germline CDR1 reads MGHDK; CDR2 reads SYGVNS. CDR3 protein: CASSDVSGPRNTEAFF. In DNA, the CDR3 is TGTGCCAGCAGTGATGTGTCGGGACCGAGGAACACTGAAGCTTTCTTT.